This T cell receptor beta chain was captured in a study of blood T cell repertoires in COVID-19. The wider study: The analysed material was cDNA or gDNA that came from T cells, B-cell-depleted T cells, or PBMCs.

The assay was immunoSEQ multiplex PCR, and TCRdb's table has in-frame clones only and misses some. This table has approximately 180,000 clones, about 85% appearing once. The CDR3 runs 13 residues. V was pared by 5 bases and J by 6 bases, with 16 bases between. In germline, CDR1 is SQVTM, CDR2 ANQGSEA. This clonotype was obtained from a man in his sixties with active or convalescent COVID-19. Sequenced material: peripheral blood. The rearrangement links TRBV29-1 to TRBJ1-1; D may be TRBD1 (6 bases). The CDR3 nucleotides read TGCAGCGTTTCGGGGGGGCGAGGCCCTGAAGCTTTCTTT. Protein: CSVSGGRGPEAFF.